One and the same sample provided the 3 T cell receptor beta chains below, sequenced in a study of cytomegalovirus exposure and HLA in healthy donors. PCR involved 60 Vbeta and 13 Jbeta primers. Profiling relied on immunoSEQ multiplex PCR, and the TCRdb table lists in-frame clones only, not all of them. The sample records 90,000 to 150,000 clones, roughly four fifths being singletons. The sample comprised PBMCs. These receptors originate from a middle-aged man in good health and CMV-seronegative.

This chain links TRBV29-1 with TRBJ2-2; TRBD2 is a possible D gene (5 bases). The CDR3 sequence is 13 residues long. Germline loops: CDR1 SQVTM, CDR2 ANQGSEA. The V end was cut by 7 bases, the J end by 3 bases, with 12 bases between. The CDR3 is CSGSSSHTGELFF. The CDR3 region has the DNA TGCAGCGGATCTAGCTCGCACACCGGGGAGCTGTTTTTT.

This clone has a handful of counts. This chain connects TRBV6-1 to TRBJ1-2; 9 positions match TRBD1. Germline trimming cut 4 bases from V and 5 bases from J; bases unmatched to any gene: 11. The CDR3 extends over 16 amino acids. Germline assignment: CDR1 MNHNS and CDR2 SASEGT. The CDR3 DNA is TGTGCCAGCAGTGTGAACACAGGGGGCGGGTCATATGGCTACACCTTC. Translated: CASSVNTGGGSYGYTF.

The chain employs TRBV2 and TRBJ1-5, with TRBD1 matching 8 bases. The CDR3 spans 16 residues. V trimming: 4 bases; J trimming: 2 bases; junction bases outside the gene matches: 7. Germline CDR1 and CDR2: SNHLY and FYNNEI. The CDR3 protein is CASSAGQGGGNQPQHF. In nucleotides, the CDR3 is TGTGCCAGCAGTGCCGGACAGGGAGGTGGCAATCAGCCCCAGCATTTT.